The 9 T cell receptor beta chains below all came from one sample that was sequenced in a study of T cell repertoires in cytomegalovirus infection. In TCRdb, the reads were re-called with MiXCR into one record per CDR3 protein. The table records hundreds of thousands of distinct CDR3 sequences, 17% of them present only once. Specimen: PBMCs. The receptors were gathered from a human donor in good health (CMV status not recorded). Some clones in this sample may be carry-over from other donors' samples.

This clonotype has a handful of counts. The junction shows a germline mismatch at one end, possibly a read error. The chain employs TRBV19 and TRBJ1-4; D is ambiguous. This CDR3 contains 14 residues. CDR1 is LNHDA and CDR2 is SQIVND in the germline V gene (reference sequence). The CDR3 is CASSILGTNEKLFF. DNA of the CDR3: TGTGCCAGTAGTATTTTGGGAACTAACGAAAAACTGTTTTTT.

This chain uses TRBV29-1 with TRBJ2-1, with TRBD2 identical over 8 bases. V lost 7 bases and J lost 3; bases outside the gene matches: 8. Germline V CDR1 and CDR2: SQVTM, ANQGSEA. This CDR3 region has 14 residues. The CDR3 bases are TGCAGCGCCACTACTAGCGGAGACTACAATGAGCAGTTCTTC. Its translation is CSATTSGDYNEQFF.

This clonotype was seen at least ten times. The chain employs TRBV27 and TRBJ2-7; 7 bases align to TRBD1. The CDR3 loop spans 16 amino acids. Germline V lookup: CDR1 MNHEY, CDR2 SMNVEV (reference sequence). V lost 5 bases, J lost 9 bases, and 19 bases stayed unmatched. CDR3: CASSPIGTEILRRQYF. The DNA for the CDR3 is TGTGCCAGCAGTCCGATCGGGACAGAAATCCTACGACGGCAGTACTTC.

This clonotype has just one count. One junction end disagrees with the germline gene, perhaps due to a read error. The rearrangement uses TRBV6-6 and TRBJ1-5; D is undetermined. CDR1 is MNHNY, CDR2 SVGAGI, per germline (reference sequence). The CDR3 spans 15 residues. CDR3 protein: CASSYFADSNQPHHF. CDR3 in DNA: TGTGCCAGCAGTTACTTTGCCGATAGCAATCAGCCCCATCATTTT.

This clonotype was seen a handful of times. V is TRBV24-1 and J is TRBJ2-1; perhaps D is TRBD1 or TRBD2 (6 bases each). This CDR3 has 11 amino acids. With 6 bases removed from V and 11 bases from J, the gap between germline ends came to 10 bases. Looked up from germline, CDR1 is KGHDR and CDR2 is SFDVKD. The CDR3 protein is CATSSGGQQFF. The CDR3 DNA is TGTGCCACCAGTTCTGGGGGGCAGCAGTTCTTC.

This clonotype occurred many times. The V and J genes are TRBV7-2 and TRBJ1-2; 9 bases map to TRBD1. The ends lost 7 bases at V and 8 bases at J; junction bases unmatched: 8. Germline V lookup: CDR1 SGHTA, CDR2 FQGNSA. The CDR3 sequence is 13 residues long. CDR3 bases: TGTGCCAGCACCGCCTACACAGGGGGCGGCTACACCTTC. It yields the protein CASTAYTGGGYTF.

This clonotype was detected a few times. A single base separates this from a much larger clone, so it may be a read error. The chain links TRBV25-1 to TRBJ1-1, with D tentatively TRBD1 (6 bases). The ends were cut back, 6 bases at V and 8 bases at J, with 10 bases in the middle. Looked up from germline, CDR1 is MGHDK and CDR2 is SYGVNS. The CDR3 loop spans 11 amino acids. CDR3 residues: CASRLQGEAFF. The CDR3 DNA reads as TGTGCCAGCAGGTTACAGGGAGAAGCTTTCTTT.

This clonotype has only a few counts. The chain links TRBV20-1 to TRBJ2-5, with TRBD1 identical over 7 bases. Germline CDR1 is DFQATT and CDR2 is SNEGSKA (reference sequence). The CDR3 loop spans 13 amino acids. With 6 bases clipped from V and 2 bases from J, the junction kept 6 bases outside the gene matches. The CDR3 is CSAGGQEQETQYF. The CDR3 DNA sequence: TGCAGTGCGGGTGGACAGGAGCAAGAGACCCAGTACTTC.

The CDR3 DNA follows: TGCAGTGCTAGTGGATCCCGAGCGGACCAAGAGACCCAGTACTTC. Encoded protein: CSASGSRADQETQYF. The genes are TRBV20-1 and TRBJ2-5; perhaps TRBD2 as D (5 bases). This CDR3 is built from 15 residues. Between the trimmed V and J ends, which lost 3 bases and 0 bases, there was a span of 14 bases. Germline V gene lookup returns CDR1 DFQATT and CDR2 SNEGSKA (reference sequence).